These T cell receptor beta chains were read from a single sample in a study of cytomegalovirus exposure and HLA in healthy donors. Produced via immunoSEQ multiplex PCR; TCRdb's table is partial and in-frame only. The sample carries about 55,000 clones, roughly 80% recorded once. Sequenced input: PBMCs. These receptor sequences come from a man younger than 40 in good health and CMV-seronegative. The CDR3 runs from the conserved cysteine through the conserved F or W. Fields, in order: clone size, J gene, D gene, V gene, CDR3 DNA, CDR3 protein. D genes are given only for firm matches. The size field is filled for only some rows; it gives once, few, many or a size class.

clone_size: once; j_call: TRBJ1-2; d_call: .; v_call: TRBV10-3; cdr3_nt: TGTGCCATCAGTGAGGAAGGGAGGGGCTACACCTTC; cdr3_aa: CAISEEGRGYTF
clone_size: .; j_call: TRBJ2-7; d_call: .; v_call: TRBV14; cdr3_nt: TGTGCCAGCAGCCCGTGGACAGACACCTACGAGCAGTACTTC; cdr3_aa: CASSPWTDTYEQYF
clone_size: .; j_call: TRBJ2-1; d_call: .; v_call: TRBV5-1; cdr3_nt: TGCGCCAGCAGCTTGGGTCTTGGCTTTGAGCAGTTCTTC; cdr3_aa: CASSLGLGFEQFF
clone_size: once; j_call: TRBJ2-7; d_call: TRBD1; v_call: TRBV7-9; cdr3_nt: TGTGCCAGCAGCAATTACCGGACAGGGATCTACGAGCAGTACTTC; cdr3_aa: CASSNYRTGIYEQYF
clone_size: .; j_call: TRBJ2-7; d_call: .; v_call: TRBV12-2; cdr3_nt: TGTGCAAGTCGCTTCCTCCCTCTAGCGGGAGTCCCCTACGAGCAGTACTTC; cdr3_aa: CASRFLPLAGVPYEQYF
clone_size: .; j_call: TRBJ2-6; d_call: .; v_call: TRBV6-5; cdr3_nt: TGTGCCAGCAGTTACGGCCGCTCTGGGGCCAACGTCCTGACTTTC; cdr3_aa: CASSYGRSGANVLTF
clone_size: .; j_call: TRBJ1-3; d_call: .; v_call: TRBV18; cdr3_nt: TGTGCCAGCTCACCCGAAGCAAACACCATATATTTT; cdr3_aa: CASSPEANTIYF
clone_size: .; j_call: TRBJ1-1; d_call: TRBD1; v_call: TRBV28; cdr3_nt: TGTGCCAGCAGTCGGGGACAGATGAACACTGAAGCTTTCTTT; cdr3_aa: CASSRGQMNTEAFF
clone_size: once; j_call: TRBJ1-4; d_call: TRBD1; v_call: TRBV6-6; cdr3_nt: TGTGCCAGCAACGACCCGGGACAGGTTAATGAAAAACTGTTTTTT; cdr3_aa: CASNDPGQVNEKLFF
clone_size: .; j_call: TRBJ1-3; d_call: TRBD1; v_call: TRBV7-8; cdr3_nt: TGTGCCAGCAGCTTAGCGTCGGGGGAAAAAGGGGGCAACACCATATATTTT; cdr3_aa: CASSLASGEKGGNTIYF
clone_size: .; j_call: TRBJ2-1; d_call: TRBD2; v_call: TRBV5-6; cdr3_nt: TGTGCCAGCAGCGGCGGGAGGTCCTACAATGAGCAGTTCTTC; cdr3_aa: CASSGGRSYNEQFF
clone_size: few; j_call: TRBJ2-3; d_call: TRBD2; v_call: TRBV10-2; cdr3_nt: TGCGCCAGCGGCGCGGGCGGGAGGGGAGGCACAGATACGCAGTATTTT; cdr3_aa: CASGAGGRGGTDTQYF
clone_size: .; j_call: TRBJ1-2; d_call: .; v_call: TRBV9; cdr3_nt: TGTGCCAGCAGCTCCCGGGGAGAATATGGCTACACCTTC; cdr3_aa: CASSSRGEYGYTF
clone_size: once; j_call: TRBJ2-7; d_call: .; v_call: TRBV13; cdr3_nt: TGTGCCAGCAGCTTAGAGGGTTTGGGGGGGCTTAAAACCGAGCAGTACTTC; cdr3_aa: CASSLEGLGGLKTEQYF
clone_size: .; j_call: TRBJ2-1; d_call: TRBD2; v_call: TRBV7-8; cdr3_nt: TGTGCCAGCAGCTTAGGGGGGACTAGCGGGAGTTATGAGCAGTTCTTC; cdr3_aa: CASSLGGTSGSYEQFF
clone_size: few; j_call: TRBJ1-4; d_call: .; v_call: TRBV5-1; cdr3_nt: TGCGCCAGCAGCTTGAGGTTCGGGGAAGATGAAAAACTGTTTTTT; cdr3_aa: CASSLRFGEDEKLFF
clone_size: .; j_call: TRBJ1-1; d_call: TRBD1; v_call: TRBV11-2; cdr3_nt: TGTGCCAGCAGCTCTCCCGGACAGGGTTACAAAAGGGGTGAAGCTTTCTTT; cdr3_aa: CASSSPGQGYKRGEAFF
clone_size: .; j_call: TRBJ1-2; d_call: TRBD1; v_call: TRBV19; cdr3_nt: TGTGCCAGTAGTATCCGGACAGGCTATGGCTACACCTTC; cdr3_aa: CASSIRTGYGYTF
clone_size: .; j_call: TRBJ1-4; d_call: .; v_call: TRBV7-9; cdr3_nt: TGTGCCAGCAGCACCCTTGCGGGGGAGGATGAAAAACTGTTTTTT; cdr3_aa: CASSTLAGEDEKLFF
clone_size: few; j_call: TRBJ2-4; d_call: .; v_call: TRBV2; cdr3_nt: TGTGCCAGCAGTGCCAGGGGTCGACTAGCCAAAAACATTCAGTACTTC; cdr3_aa: CASSARGRLAKNIQYF
clone_size: few; j_call: TRBJ2-1; d_call: .; v_call: TRBV9; cdr3_nt: TGTGCCAGCAGCGCCAACAATGAGCAGTTCTTC; cdr3_aa: CASSANNEQFF
clone_size: .; j_call: TRBJ2-7; d_call: TRBD2; v_call: TRBV5-8; cdr3_nt: TGTGCCAGCAGCGCGACCCGACTAGCGGGATACGAGCAGTACTTC; cdr3_aa: CASSATRLAGYEQYF
clone_size: .; j_call: TRBJ2-2; d_call: .; v_call: TRBV5-5; cdr3_nt: TGTGCCAGCAGCTTAAATCAGGGGAACACCGGGGAGCTGTTTTTT; cdr3_aa: CASSLNQGNTGELFF
clone_size: .; j_call: TRBJ2-7; d_call: TRBD1; v_call: TRBV4-2; cdr3_nt: TGTGCCAGCAGCCAGGGACAGGGGTTGAGCTCCTACGAGCAGTACTTC; cdr3_aa: CASSQGQGLSSYEQYF
clone_size: .; j_call: TRBJ2-1; d_call: .; v_call: TRBV7-6; cdr3_nt: TGTGCCAGCAGCCAGGGGGGTCGGACAGCCGACAATGAGCAGTTCTTC; cdr3_aa: CASSQGGRTADNEQFF
clone_size: .; j_call: TRBJ1-1; d_call: .; v_call: TRBV4-1; cdr3_nt: TGCGCCAGCAGCCACCCCGGACAGAACACTGGAGCTTTCTTT; cdr3_aa: CASSHPGQNTGAFF
clone_size: few; j_call: TRBJ2-1; d_call: TRBD1; v_call: TRBV5-1; cdr3_nt: TGCGCCAGCAGCTTGGACAGGGGCAACTACAATGAGCAGTTCTTC; cdr3_aa: CASSLDRGNYNEQFF
clone_size: few; j_call: TRBJ1-5; d_call: .; v_call: TRBV5-1; cdr3_nt: TGCGCCAGCAGCCCCGGCGGGGGGACTAATCAGCCCCAGCATTTT; cdr3_aa: CASSPGGGTNQPQHF
clone_size: .; j_call: TRBJ1-1; d_call: .; v_call: TRBV5-5; cdr3_nt: TGTGCCAGCAGCCCCCTTGGGGGAGGGGCCATGAACACTGAAGCTTTCTTT; cdr3_aa: CASSPLGGGAMNTEAFF
clone_size: few; j_call: TRBJ2-1; d_call: TRBD1; v_call: TRBV5-1; cdr3_nt: TGCGCCAGCAGCTTGGCTGGGACAGGGGTCAATGAGCAGTTCTTC; cdr3_aa: CASSLAGTGVNEQFF
clone_size: .; j_call: TRBJ1-1; d_call: TRBD1; v_call: TRBV27; cdr3_nt: TGTGCCAGCAGTTTAAGGGGGCCGTACGCAGCCTACACTGAAGCTTTCTTT; cdr3_aa: CASSLRGPYAAYTEAFF
clone_size: once; j_call: TRBJ1-6; d_call: .; v_call: TRBV6-5; cdr3_nt: TGTGCCAGCAGTTATAGGGGTTCACCCCTCCACTTT; cdr3_aa: CASSYRGSPLHF
clone_size: .; j_call: TRBJ2-2; d_call: .; v_call: TRBV5-1; cdr3_nt: TGCGCCAGCAGCCTGCGTACAGTAGGTCACACCGGGGAGCTGTTTTTT; cdr3_aa: CASSLRTVGHTGELFF
clone_size: .; j_call: TRBJ1-5; d_call: TRBD1; v_call: TRBV19; cdr3_nt: TGTGCCAGTAGGATAGAAGGGACAGGAAATCAGCCCCAGCATTTT; cdr3_aa: CASRIEGTGNQPQHF
clone_size: .; j_call: TRBJ1-2; d_call: .; v_call: TRBV7-2; cdr3_nt: TGTGCCAGCAGCCCCCGGGGAGGGCCCTATGGCTACACCTTC; cdr3_aa: CASSPRGGPYGYTF
clone_size: once; j_call: TRBJ2-3; d_call: TRBD1; v_call: TRBV10-3; cdr3_nt: TGTGCCATCAGCCGACAGGGAGATACGCAGTATTTT; cdr3_aa: CAISRQGDTQYF
clone_size: .; j_call: TRBJ1-2; d_call: .; v_call: TRBV28; cdr3_nt: TGTGCCAGCAGGACCGGAGGGCTGGGGGGCTACACCTTC; cdr3_aa: CASRTGGLGGYTF
clone_size: .; j_call: TRBJ1-3; d_call: .; v_call: TRBV6-6; cdr3_nt: TGTGCCAGTGGTCGGGAACTATATTTT; cdr3_aa: CASGRELYF
clone_size: .; j_call: TRBJ2-7; d_call: .; v_call: TRBV4-3; cdr3_nt: TGCGCCAGCAGACAACGGGCCGCGGGCGGGCCCACCAGAGTTCACGAGCAGTACTTC; cdr3_aa: CASRQRAAGGPTRVHEQYF
clone_size: .; j_call: TRBJ2-1; d_call: .; v_call: TRBV12-5; cdr3_nt: TGTGCTAGTGGTTTGGTATATGGGGCCCGGAAAATTTATAATGAGCAGTTCTTC; cdr3_aa: CASGLVYGARKIYNEQFF
clone_size: .; j_call: TRBJ2-7; d_call: .; v_call: TRBV7-9; cdr3_nt: TGTGCCAGCAGCCCTCATACTCCCCCGGGGATGGACTCCTACGAGCAGTACTTC; cdr3_aa: CASSPHTPPGMDSYEQYF
clone_size: .; j_call: TRBJ2-2; d_call: .; v_call: TRBV29-1; cdr3_nt: TGCAGCGCCTTACAGAATGGGGGGGAGCTGTTTTTT; cdr3_aa: CSALQNGGELFF
clone_size: .; j_call: TRBJ2-3; d_call: .; v_call: TRBV9; cdr3_nt: TGTGCCAGCAGCGTATGGTCAGGGACTAGCACAGATACGCAGTATTTT; cdr3_aa: CASSVWSGTSTDTQYF
clone_size: .; j_call: TRBJ2-1; d_call: TRBD2; v_call: TRBV4-3; cdr3_nt: TGCGCCAGCAGCCAAGAAGTGGGGAGCGGGGGCCGGGGGCAGTTCTTC; cdr3_aa: CASSQEVGSGGRGQFF
clone_size: .; j_call: TRBJ2-3; d_call: .; v_call: TRBV9; cdr3_nt: TGTGCCAGCAGCGAGCTTGACTGGGTTGCAACAGATACGCAGTATTTT; cdr3_aa: CASSELDWVATDTQYF
clone_size: .; j_call: TRBJ1-1; d_call: .; v_call: TRBV4-2; cdr3_nt: TGTGCCAGCAGCCAATCTCCGCCAGGCAACACTGAAGCTTTCTTT; cdr3_aa: CASSQSPPGNTEAFF